The clone carrying this T cell receptor beta chain was counted once. Its specificity is unknown. In germline, CDR1 is SGHRS, CDR2 YFSETQ. The CDR3 covers 14 residues. With 4 bases clipped from V and 1 base from J, the junction kept 4 bases outside the gene matches. The data derive from a study of T cell clones after liver transplantation. Study-wide background: TCRbeta sequencing after a pre-transplant mixed lymphocyte reaction identified graft-donor-reactive clones, later tracked in post-transplant blood. Graft-donor-reactive sequences were compared with third-party-reactive TCRbeta sequences from pre-transplant mixed lymphocyte reactions. Draws occurred before transplant, before withdrawal, and after complete or failed withdrawal. Study-wide points: Graft donor-reactive T cells may have migrated into the graft rather than being deleted.

Assay: immunoSEQ multiplex PCR; the TCRdb copy retains only in-frame clones and omits some. This table holds tens of thousands of clones, about 88% found once. The chain uses TRBV5-1 and TRBJ2-5; 7 nucleotides align to TRBD1. This TCR derives from a human donor who received a liver transplant. The source material was CD4+ T cells from blood, sampled before liver transplant. CDR3 sequence (DNA): TGCGCCAGCAGCAACAGGGGACCCCAAGAGACCCAGTACTTC. It encodes CASSNRGPQETQYF.